The sequence of this T cell receptor beta chain was determined in a study of Japanese encephalitis immunity and Zika vaccine responses (dated by TCRdb to the early 2020s). Some background on the complete study: The included participants were given three 5.0 ug doses of alum-adjuvanted ZPIV at weeks 0, 4 and 28. Some 12 participants were given two doses of JEV vaccine (IXIARO) 28 days apart, two to three months before the first ZPIV dose. Before ZPIV, fewer than 15 participants were given one dose of YFV vaccine (YF-VAX), while eight or nine participants were flavivirus-naive. For TCR sequencing, six representative participants were selected from each pre-vaccination group, and samples were taken at week 0 (after pre-vaccination, before ZPIV) and at week 52. TCR repertoires from a few flavivirus-naive individuals were also analyzed at weeks 2, 6 and 52 after the start of ZPIV vaccination. Stimulations used ZIKV structural-protein peptide pools split into flavivirus-conserved and non-conserved sets, or JEV or YFV peptides matching the pre-vaccination. ZIKV peptides were 15-mers overlapping by 11 residues, selected for NetMHCpan/NetMHCII-predicted epitopes with affinity below 50 nM. The study tested whether CD4 T cell responses to the Zika vaccine were shaped by prior Japanese encephalitis virus (JEV) or yellow fever virus (YFV) vaccination. The investigation overall reported the following: The analysis covered only a subset of trial participants who had three doses and adequate samples, rather than the whole vaccinated cohort. The individual peptides behind the cross-reactive responses were not identified because limits on sample size made peptide-pool deconvolution impossible. In JEV-pre-vaccinated donors, the repertoire richness of CD4 T cells responding to conserved ZIKV epitopes decreased significantly after ZPIV. Samples clustered by participant with no similarity between individuals, suggesting no public TCRs were detected. JEV-pre-vaccinated donors showed higher repertoire similarity across time-points and stimulations than YFV-pre-vaccinated donors, indicating more clonotypes common to ZIKV and JEV stimulation. CD8 T cell responses to ZIKV peptide pools were of very low magnitude and seen in only a few individuals.

This clonotype is deemed large (0.1 to 1%). No qualities accompany the bases; no much larger clone lies one base away. PBMCs were labeled with CellTrace CFSE and were cultured for five to six days in RPMI containing about 8% human serum plus peptide pools at 1 ug/mL each. Unfixed proliferating CD4 T cells were sorted on a BD FACSAria as live CD56-CD19-CD16-CD3+CD4+ CFSE-low cells. Enrolled adults were healthy and were found to be seronegative for ZIKV, JEV, YFV, DENV and WNV by microneutralization screening. Samples were obtained from a phase 1, double-blinded, randomized, placebo-controlled trial of an alum-adjuvanted Zika purified-inactivated virus (ZPIV) vaccine. Peripheral blood mononuclear cells were isolated by standard procedure and were kept frozen in liquid nitrogen until use. The CDR3 goes from the cysteine to the phenylalanine over 12 residues. The retained sequence is limited to the CDR3, 36 bases, with the frame set at the first base. The CDR1 and CDR2 encoded by the germline V gene are LGHNA and YSLEER. V is reduced by 2 bases and J by 8 bases, leaving a spacing of 6 bases between them.

The receptor library was made with 5' RACE. Before sequencing, the TCRbeta libraries were pooled in proportion to the number of cells sorted for each library. RNAzol RT was used to extract total RNA from the sorted cells, and cDNA was then synthesized using an oligo(dT) primer together with a template-switching oligo. Using Kapa HiFi, PCR amplified the TCRbeta V-CDR3-J region between a SMARTer oligo primer and a TCRbeta constant-region primer. Illumina adaptors and sample-specific index barcodes were added in a second PCR, followed by HighPrep bead cleanup and Bioanalyzer confirmation of a band of roughly 650 bp. Sequencing of the libraries was done on an Illumina MiSeq using 2x151 bp paired-end reads. Concerning the study's data processing: Reads were demultiplexed with an in-house Java program, and MiXCR assigned TCRbeta annotations and counted clonotypes. Repertoire overlap was measured with Morisita-Horn indices from the R package vegan, along with UPGMA clustering and Circos plots of recurring clonotypes. Shannon diversity and richness were normalized to the highest possible value given the input cell numbers, yielding values from 0 to 1. MUSCLE was used to align CDR3beta sequences, SeqinR to compute distances, and R to plot multidimensional scaling. TCRdb handled the public reads itself, with Q25 trimming in fastp and clone calling in MiXCR, and kept productive beta chains. Entries that share a CDR3 protein sequence are merged under the most common genes and DNA. These V and J calls originate from TCRdb's pipeline instead of the authors' own analysis. For this sample the table gives 350 to 400 distinct CDR3 sequences, of which 3% to 4.5% were detected only once. Of the sample, roughly 37% is held by the ten largest clones.

The source was antigen-activated CD4+ T cells from blood, cultured, collected during a Zika inactivated vaccine study. The clonotype originates from an adult man who received an inactivated Zika virus vaccine. The rearrangement joined TRBV4-3 to TRBJ1-4; the D gene cannot be resolved reliably. The DNA reads TGCGCCAGCAGCCAATTTCGCGAAAAACTGTTTTTT. Its protein reads: CASSQFREKLFF.